What follows describes a single TCR beta chain. This clonotype was seen a single time. No antigen is known for it. Base qualities are not recorded, but no much larger clone differs from it by a single base. For sequencing, an Illumina NovaSeq 6000 was employed. TCRalpha and TCRbeta cDNA libraries were constructed by 5'RACE with constant-segment primers, with sample barcodes and unique molecular identifiers being introduced. RNA was extracted from every sample with Trizol reagent. The libraries were amplified in two PCR steps, and the second step added a second sample barcode and Illumina TruSeq adapters. The libraries were sequenced on an Illumina NovaSeq using 2 x 150 bp paired-end reads. As for the original processing: Demultiplexing of reads and collapsing into UMI-guided consensus sequences were performed with migec v1.2.7. With mixcr v2.1.11, UMI consensuses were aligned to TRA and TRB V and J templates and assembled into clonotypes. A clonotype was counted as expanded or contracted only if both edgeR and NoisET called the change significant, with noise models trained on biological replicates. For edgeR calls, the cutoffs were a false discovery rate-adjusted p below 0.01 and a log2 fold-change threshold of 1. As an exploratory analysis of dynamics, max-normalized trajectories of the 1000 most abundant clonotypes were examined by PCA with hierarchical clustering. The CD4 or CD8 phenotype of responding clones was assigned using the separately sequenced CD4+ and CD8+ repertoires. TCRdb reprocessed the public reads (quality trimming at Q25 with fastp, clone calling with MiXCR) and kept in-frame beta chains. Each record represents a unique CDR3 protein, reported with the most common genes and DNA among its rows. TCRdb's processing, not the study's, gives the V and J calls here. This sample is represented by fewer than 500,000 distinct CDR3 sequences; around 25% of them were singletons. The ten largest make up around 12% of the sample.

The CDR1 and CDR2 encoded by the germline V gene are SGHTA and FQGNSA. V and J are truncated by 1 base and 1 base respectively, leaving an intervening sequence of 10 bases. The CDR3 has 15 amino acids, counting the end cysteine and phenylalanine. Only CDR3 DNA is held: 45 bases, read in frame from base 1. The source of the sample is a study of T-cell memory formation after mild COVID-19 (dated by TCRdb to the early 2020s). Broadly, across the study: TCR sequence clusters from the two donors were found to be largely donor specific. In two donors, T-cell clones that expanded and contracted after mild COVID-19 were tracked by sequencing TCRalpha and TCRbeta repertoires over time. The cohort comprised two young, previously healthy adult volunteers, one female and one male. The paper's findings and limits, for the study overall: The detection of some responding clones in pre-infection memory suggests that pre-existing cross-reactive memory T cells joined the SARS-CoV-2 response. Whether the second-wave clones peaking on day 37 were SARS-CoV-2 specific was not confirmed. Clones contracting from day 15 to 85 had balanced CD4/CD8 phenotypes, while a second wave expanding from day 15 to 37 was biased towards CD4+. Contracting CD4+ clones were found mainly in CM and EM memory subsets, while CD8+ clones were enriched in EMRA. The study covered only a couple of mild cases, and larger cohorts including severe cases with pre-infection samples were considered necessary.

Ficoll-Paque density gradient centrifugation was used to isolate PBMCs. The rearrangement combines TRBV7-2 with TRBJ1-2; the D gene cannot be resolved reliably. This TCR was recovered from an adult woman who had mild COVID-19 (a few samples of this study predate the infection). The sample titles of this study are shuffled in the database, so cell type and time point are left out; the donor was told from shared clones. The sample comprised PBMCs or a T cell subset sorted from them (not recorded which). Here the CDR3 is given as CASSLGIFSNYGYTF. The base sequence is TGTGCCAGCAGCTTAGGTATTTTCAGTAACTATGGCTACACCTTC.